Listed here are 15 T cell receptor beta chains from one sample, sequenced in a study of regulatory T cells in long-lasting Graves disease. iRepertoire HTBI primers and Arm-PCR of CDR3 regions built TCR beta libraries. MiXCR was run by TCRdb on the multiplex PCR reads, yielding one entry per CDR3 protein. The repertoire holds around 500,000 distinct CDR3 sequences, with 15% to 20% as singletons. Documented time point: newly diagnosed GD, antithyroid drugs for less than 3 months. PBMC RNA was the source of the TCR library. These same data were also listed under a study on T cells in Graves' hyperthyroidism and ophthalmopathy.

The specimen comprised peripheral blood mononuclear cells (PBMCs), sampled at new diagnosis, from a patient treated with antithyroid drugs. The source of these receptors is a woman aged 35-65 years with Graves disease.

The chain is built from TRBV10-3 and TRBJ1-3, with TRBD1 as a possible D gene (6 bases). Germline-derived CDR1 and CDR2 are ENHRY and SYGVKD. The V and J ends lost 9 bases and 0 bases respectively, with 12 bases between them. The CDR3 loop spans 14 amino acids. CDR3 sequence reads: CAITTGNSGNTIYF. In DNA, the CDR3 is TGTGCCATTACGACAGGAAACTCTGGAAACACCATATATTTT.

At least ten counts were recorded for this clonotype. The rearrangement links TRBV5-1 to TRBJ1-1; maybe TRBD1 (5 bases). Per the germline V gene, CDR1 is SGHRS and CDR2 is YFSETQ. Between the trimmed V and J ends, which lost 3 bases and 3 bases, there was a span of 18 bases. The CDR3 has 16 residues. CDR3 protein: CASSSSSDSWYTEAFF. The CDR3 DNA is TGCGCCAGCAGCTCAAGCTCCGACAGTTGGTACACTGAAGCTTTCTTT.

A note on this clonotype: This likely came from a read error, as a far larger clone is one base away. The chain has TRBV2 and TRBJ2-1; the D is unclear. The V end was cut by 4 bases, the J end by 10 bases, with 14 bases between. Germline V lookup: CDR1 SNHLY, CDR2 FYNNEI. The CDR3 consists of 13 residues. CDR3 sequence reads: CASSVGRSYEQFF. The CDR3 DNA is TGTGCCAGCAGTGTGGGCCGGAGCTACGAGCAGTTCTTC.

This clonotype has more than one count but fewer than ten. The V call is TRBV24-1, the J call TRBJ1-1; D not resolved. Trimming shortened V by 3 bases and J by 4 bases, and 8 bases separated the two germline ends. The CDR3 has 13 residues. CDR1 and CDR2 from the germline V gene are KGHDR and SFDVKD. This chain's CDR3 is CATSDPGLTEAFF. The CDR3 coding sequence is TGTGCCACCAGTGATCCCGGCCTCACTGAAGCTTTCTTT.

With regard to this clonotype: The junction differs from germline at one of its ends, possibly a read error. The chain couples TRBV5-6 to TRBJ2-1, with a possible D match to TRBD1 (5 bases). This CDR3 region has 14 residues. Germline loops: CDR1 SGHDT, CDR2 YYEEEE. The CDR3: CASSLGGYYNEQSF. The CDR3 DNA follows: TGTGCCAGCAGCTTGGGGGGCTACTACAATGAGCAGTCCTTC.

For this clonotype: A read error may account for a junction end that differs from germline. The V gene is TRBV5-1, the J gene TRBJ1-2; possible D gene TRBD1, 6 bases. Germline CDR1 and CDR2: SGHRS and YFSETQ. This CDR3 spans 14 amino acids. As DNA, the CDR3 is TGCGCCTGCAGCTTGGAGGACAGTAAGGGAGGCTACACCTTC. Translated: CACSLEDSKGGYTF.

This clonotype was seen repeatedly, ten times or more. The chain has TRBV12-3 or TRBV12-4 and TRBJ2-1; no definite D call. The DNA end is more similar to TRBJ2-5, so the J call may be wrong. The CDR3 loop spans 17 amino acids. The CDR3 DNA sequence: TGTGCCAGCAGTTCCCTCCCGGGTCCCCGCCCCGGAGAGACCCAGTACTTC. Its protein product is CASSSLPGPRPGETQYF.

This clonotype came up a few times. The chain combines TRBV7-3 with TRBJ2-1, with 9 bases aligning to TRBD1. Germline V lookup: CDR1 SGHTA, CDR2 FQGTGA. V lost 5 bases to trimming and J lost 8 bases; unmatched junction nucleotides: 4. The CDR3 runs 13 residues. CDR3 DNA: TGTGCCAGCAGCCAACAGGGGGCAGATGAGCAGTTCTTC. Protein product: CASSQQGADEQFF.

This clonotype appeared a few times. This chain connects TRBV6-2 or TRBV6-3 to TRBJ2-1, with 7 bases matching TRBD1. With V trimmed by 10 bases and J by 4 bases, 7 bases remained unmatched. The CDR3 contains 13 residues. The germline gives CDR1 MNHEY, CDR2 SVGEGT. CDR3 in DNA: TGTGCCACCTCGGGGACAGTGTACAATGAGCAGTTCTTC. It encodes CATSGTVYNEQFF.

This clonotype was counted many times. The J gene is TRBJ1-4, the V gene TRBV7-2; weak D call: TRBD1 (6 bases). Germline V CDR1 and CDR2: SGHTA, FQGNSA. CDR3 size: 16 residues. Trimming stripped 4 bases from V and 7 bases from J, with 19 bases between. CDR3 bases: TGTGCCAGCAGCTCCGAACTAACAGGGTTGGGTGAAAAACTGTTTTTT. This encodes CASSSELTGLGEKLFF.

This clonotype was seen many times. This chain connects TRBV12-3 or TRBV12-4 to TRBJ1-2, with D perhaps matching TRBD1 (5 bases). The CDR3 length is 13 residues. V gave up 3 bases and J gave up 9 bases, with 14 bases separating them. The CDR3 spells CASSFSGTGSYTF. CDR3 DNA: TGTGCCAGCAGTTTCTCTGGGACGGGAAGCTACACCTTC.

As to this clonotype: This may be a read error: a much more frequent sequence differs by one nucleotide. The gene calls are TRBV6-1 and TRBJ2-7, with a weak D call TRBD1 (5 bases). Looked up from germline, CDR1 is MNHNS and CDR2 is SASEGT. CDR3 length equals 13 residues. Trimming took 6 bases from V and 9 from J, leaving 18 bases between them. The CDR3, as DNA: TGTGCCAGCAGAGACATTGGACAACCCAGGCAGTACTTC. Translating gives CASRDIGQPRQYF.

This clonotype was observed many times. The chain is built from TRBV5-1 and TRBJ2-1, with D perhaps TRBD2 (6 bases). The germline V gene encodes CDR1 SGHRS and CDR2 YFSETQ. Trimming left V 7 bases short and J 4 bases short, with 18 bases between. CDR3 size: 15 residues. The chain's CDR3 is CASAFNAGPYNEQFF. The CDR3 DNA sequence: TGCGCCAGCGCCTTTAACGCGGGGCCATACAATGAGCAGTTCTTC. Drawing the rest from reference TRBV5-1 and TRBJ2-1, the complete variable domain is KAGVTQTPRYLIKTRGQQVTLSCSPISGHRSVSWYQQTPGQGLQFLFEYFSETQRNKGNFPGRFSGRQFSNSRSEMNVSTLELGDSALYLCASAFNAGPYNEQFFGPGTRLTVL.

In its sample, this clonotype was seen a few times. The rearrangement joins TRBV6-1 to TRBJ1-3; the D is unclear. CDR1 is MNHNS, CDR2 SASEGT, per germline. V was trimmed by 6 bases and J by 4 bases, leaving 10 bases between them. The CDR3 covers 13 residues. The CDR3 is CASRPLPGNTIYF. In DNA form, the CDR3 reads TGTGCCAGCAGGCCTCTGCCGGGAAACACCATATATTTT.

The gene calls are TRBV28 and TRBJ1-3; D not certain. Germline CDR1 and CDR2: MDHEN and SYDVKM. The germline V and J ends were trimmed by 7 bases and 4 bases, with 20 bases remaining between them. The CDR3 is 16 residues long. The CDR3 DNA is TGTGCCAGCAAGGAGAGTACGAACACTCGCGGAAACACCATATATTTT. Protein sequence: CASKESTNTRGNTIYF.